This TCR beta chain was obtained from a study of Ad26.COV2.S vaccination and SARS-CoV-2 variants. The overall study: Ad26.COV2.S shots went into the muscle once or twice, 56 days apart.

Treatment: around 19 received Ad26.COV2.S at low or high dose, single or two shots; 5 received placebo; per-sample allocation not given. The study sampled participants on day 63 after the first vaccine or placebo injection. This CDR3 is 15 amino acids long. CDR1 is MNHEY, CDR2 SVGAGI, per germline. Trimming took 2 bases from V and 9 from J; bases not matched to a gene: 8. To note about this clone: As yet, its antigen is unknown.

Notes on the study in general: Substantial post-vaccination breadth of spike-specific CD8+ and CD4+ T cell responses was reported.

This table comes from immunoSEQ multiplex PCR, and its TCRdb copy is limited to in-frame clones, with some not included. Among some 500,000 clones listed, roughly 89% were seen once. The clonotype comes from a person between 18 and 60 years old who received the Ad26.COV2.S COVID-19 vaccine or a placebo. The sequences come from peripheral blood, collected in a trial of Ad26.COV2.S vaccine versus placebo. The gene calls are TRBV6-5 and TRBJ2-1, with TRBD2 identical over 9 bases. CDR3 in amino acids: CASSYGASGIPEQFF. In nucleotides, the CDR3 is TGTGCCAGCAGTTACGGGGCTAGCGGGATCCCTGAGCAGTTCTTC.